This TCR beta chain was observed in a study of T cells after yellow fever vaccination. The CDR3 totals 12 residues. The 5'RACE template-switching step produced TCR cDNA and added a universal primer site and UMIs. TCRdb independently ran MiXCR on the 5' RACE reads; one entry per CDR3 protein. This sample has 30,000 to 35,000 distinct CDR3 sequences, with around 7% found just once. The clonotype comes from a man aged 18 to 30 who received the YFV17D yellow fever vaccine. This chain joins TRBV12-2 and TRBJ2-1. TRBV12-2 is labeled a pseudogene. The specimen was PBMCs, either bulk or a sorted T-cell subset (CD4+, CD8+, memory, or dextramer-sorted; not recorded which), collected on the day of the first yellow fever vaccination. The CDR3 DNA sequence: TGTGCAAGTCGCTTAGCCGGGAATGAGCAGTTCTTC. It translates to CASRLAGNEQFF.